A single sample gave rise to the 12 T cell receptor beta chains below, sequenced in a study of OX40 agonist ivuxolimab in advanced cancers. Assay: immunoSEQ multiplex PCR; the TCRdb copy retains only in-frame clones and omits some. The top ten clones hold over 2.5% of a sample with 65,000 or so clones, roughly 89% of them seen once. The source material was CD4+ or CD8+ T cells sorted from blood, sampled in a trial of the OX40 agonist ivuxolimab. The source is an adult with an advanced solid tumor such as melanoma, head and neck, liver or kidney cancer.

The V call is TRBV29-1, the J call TRBJ1-1; 8 bases map to TRBD1. The trim removed 6 bases at V and 6 bases at J, leaving 15 bases unmatched. From germline, CDR1 is SQVTM and CDR2 ANQGSEA. This CDR3 spans 15 amino acids. Written as DNA, the CDR3 is TGCAGCGTGGGCGCCCGGACAGGGTTTCTTGCTGAAGCTTTCTTT. Protein: CSVGARTGFLAEAFF.

The chain links TRBV6-6 to TRBJ1-2; D gene ambiguous. Germline V gives CDR1 MNHNY, CDR2 SVGAGI (reference sequence). The CDR3 has 13 amino acids. The V end lost 6 bases, the J end lost 5 bases, and 13 bases lay between the germline ends. CDR3 in DNA: TGTGCCAGCAGCTACGGGCTTGAATATGGCTACACCTTC. Translated, it gives CASSYGLEYGYTF.

This sequence joins TRBV4-3 and TRBJ1-4, with D possibly being TRBD1 (5 bases). This CDR3 has 14 residues. Germline V lookup: CDR1 LGHNA, CDR2 YSLEER. V lost 2 bases and J 3 bases, leaving 7 bases between the germline ends. The CDR3 sequence is CASSQSGSNEKLFF. For the CDR3, the DNA is TGCGCCAGCAGCCAATCAGGGTCTAATGAAAAACTGTTTTTT.

In this sample, this clone turned up once. The chain carries TRBV4-2 and TRBJ1-3, with 8 bases matching TRBD1. J was trimmed by 2 bases and V by 1 base; bases with no gene match: 4. The CDR3 sequence is 16 residues long. The germline gives CDR1 LGHNA, CDR2 YNFKEQ. The CDR3 DNA is TGTGCCAGCAGCCAAGCGGACAGGGAAGCTGGAAACACCATATATTTT. It translates to CASSQADREAGNTIYF.

V gene TRBV18 combines with J gene TRBJ2-3, with 7 bases matching TRBD2. The CDR3 has 14 amino acids. With 5 bases clipped from V and 2 bases from J, the junction kept 4 bases outside the gene matches. The germline V gene encodes CDR1 KGHSH and CDR2 LQKENI. The CDR3, as DNA: TGTGCCAGCTCATTGGCGGGGGACACAGATACGCAGTATTTT. Amino acids: CASSLAGDTDTQYF.

The chain joins TRBV7-2 to TRBJ2-7; possible D gene TRBD1, 6 bases. CDR3 length: 14 residues. Trimming removed 3 bases at V and 4 bases at J, with 13 bases between. Germline CDR1 and CDR2: SGHTA and FQGNSA. In DNA form, the CDR3 reads TGTGCCAGCAGCTTCGCAGGGGTTCTTTACGAGCAGTACTTC. It specifies CASSFAGVLYEQYF.

This sequence joins TRBV7-9 and TRBJ1-2; 12 nucleotides match TRBD1. J lost 6 bases, V lost 7 bases, and 9 bases had no gene match. The CDR3 length is 15 residues. Looked up from germline, CDR1 is SEHNR and CDR2 is FQNEAQ (reference sequence). The CDR3 DNA follows: TGTGCCAGCAACTCGATCAGGGACAGGGGGCATGGCTACACCTTC. Its protein product is CASNSIRDRGHGYTF.

This chain uses TRBV7-6 with TRBJ1-1; no reliable D call. V lost 2 bases and J 1 base, leaving 11 bases between the germline ends. Germline CDR1 is SGHVS and CDR2 is FNYEAQ. CDR3 size: 15 residues. This chain's CDR3 is CASSLPRSGNTEAFF. The CDR3 bases are TGTGCCAGCAGCTTACCAAGGTCTGGGAACACTGAAGCTTTCTTT.

The chain recombines TRBV7-3 with TRBJ1-6, with D uncertain. The CDR3 loop spans 12 amino acids. Germline V gene lookup returns CDR1 SGHTA and CDR2 FQGTGA. V was clipped by 6 bases and J by 11 bases, with 11 bases between them. This CDR3 is CASRGTGTPLHF. CDR3 bases: TGTGCCAGCAGGGGCACCGGGACACCCCTCCACTTT.

CDR3: CASSAAQVVGYYEQYF. In DNA form, the CDR3 reads TGTGCCAGCAGCGCCGCCCAAGTCGTAGGTTATTACGAGCAGTACTTC. The genes are TRBV2 and TRBJ2-7, with D uncertain. Looked up from germline, CDR1 is SNHLY and CDR2 is FYNNEI. The CDR3 is 16 residues long. V dropped 6 bases and J dropped 4 bases, with 22 bases sitting between them.

The chain recombines TRBV9 with TRBJ2-3; maybe TRBD2 (6 bases). V was clipped by 0 bases and J by 2 bases, with 13 bases between them. CDR3 length: 16 residues. The germline gives CDR1 SGDLS, CDR2 YYNGEE. CDR3: CASSVAADYPTDTQYF. Here the CDR3 DNA reads TGTGCCAGCAGCGTAGCAGCGGACTATCCCACAGATACGCAGTATTTT.

Concerning this clone itself: The junction and the germline gene differ at one end; a read error may be behind it. The chain couples TRBV6-1 to TRBJ1-5; no definite D call. The germline V gene encodes CDR1 MNHNS and CDR2 SASEGT. There are 9 residues in the CDR3. The CDR3 DNA follows: TGCTTAGGCTATCAGCCCCAGCATTTT. This codes for CLGYQPQHF.